Included here is one T cell receptor (beta chain) sequence, with context. Its antigen is undetermined. This specimen includes other DNA sequences encoding the same CDR3. The data were taken from a study of T cell responses to AZD1222 COVID-19 vaccine. Findings and caveats of the study: Donors were chiefly white British, with a greater number of females, and clonal diversity was perhaps underestimated.

V lost 3 bases, J lost 3 bases, and 8 bases lay in between. Germline-derived CDR1 and CDR2 are KGHSH and LQKENI. The CDR3 is 13 amino acids. Method: immunoSEQ multiplex PCR; TCRdb's copy keeps in-frame clones and lacks some. Found here are 200,000 or so clones, more than 75% of them singletons; the top ten hold less than 3%. The sequence was collected from an adult in good health. The chain couples TRBV18 to TRBJ1-1; D remains unclear. This specimen was peripheral blood, taken on day 0 of MenACWY control vaccination. CDR3 amino acids: CASSPSGDTEAFF. Here the CDR3 DNA reads TGTGCCAGCTCACCCTCCGGGGACACTGAAGCTTTCTTT.